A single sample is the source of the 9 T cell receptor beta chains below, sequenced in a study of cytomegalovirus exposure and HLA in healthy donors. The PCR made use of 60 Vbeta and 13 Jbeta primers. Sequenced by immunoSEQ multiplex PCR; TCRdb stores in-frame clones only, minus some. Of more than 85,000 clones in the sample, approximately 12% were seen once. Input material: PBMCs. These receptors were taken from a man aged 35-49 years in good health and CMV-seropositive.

The CDR3 DNA sequence: TGTGCCAGTACCTCTCCGCGGGACAGTTACAATGAGCAGTTCTTC. It codes for CASTSPRDSYNEQFF. The chain has TRBV19 and TRBJ2-1; D might be TRBD1 (7 bases). Germline loops: CDR1 LNHDA, CDR2 SQIVND (reference sequence). With 7 bases removed from V and 4 bases from J, the gap between germline ends came to 17 bases. The CDR3 length is 15 residues. The full variable domain, with the rest looked up from reference TRBV19 and TRBJ2-1, is DGGITQSPKYLFRKEGQNVTLSCEQNLNHDAMYWYRQDPGQGLRLIYYSQIVNDFQKGDIAEGYSVSREKKESFPLTVTSAQKNPTAFYLCASTSPRDSYNEQFFGPGTRLTVL.

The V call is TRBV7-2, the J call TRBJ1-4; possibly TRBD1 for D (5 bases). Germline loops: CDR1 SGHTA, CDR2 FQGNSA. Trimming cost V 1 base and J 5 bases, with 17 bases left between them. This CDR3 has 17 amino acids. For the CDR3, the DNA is TGTGCCAGCAGCTTAGTGTGGGTGGCAGGGAACAATGAAAAACTGTTTTTT. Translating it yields CASSLVWVAGNNEKLFF.

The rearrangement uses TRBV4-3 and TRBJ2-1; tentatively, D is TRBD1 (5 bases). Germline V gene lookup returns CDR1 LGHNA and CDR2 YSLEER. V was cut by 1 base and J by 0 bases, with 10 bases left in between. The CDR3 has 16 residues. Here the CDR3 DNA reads TGCGCCAGCAGCCAAGGGGGCCCAAACTCCTACAATGAGCAGTTCTTC. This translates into CASSQGGPNSYNEQFF.

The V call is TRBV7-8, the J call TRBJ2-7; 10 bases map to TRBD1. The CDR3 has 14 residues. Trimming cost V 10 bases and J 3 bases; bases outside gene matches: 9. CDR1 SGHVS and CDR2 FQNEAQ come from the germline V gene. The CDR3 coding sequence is TGTGCCACCGTCCCCTGGGACAGGGGCTACGAGCAGTACTTC. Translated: CATVPWDRGYEQYF. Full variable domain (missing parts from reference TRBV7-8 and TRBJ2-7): GAGVSQSPRYKVAKRGQDVALRCDPISGHVSLFWYQQALGQGPEFLTYFQNEAQLDKSGLPSDRFFAERPEGSVSTLKIQRTQQEDSAVYLCATVPWDRGYEQYFGPGTRLTVT.

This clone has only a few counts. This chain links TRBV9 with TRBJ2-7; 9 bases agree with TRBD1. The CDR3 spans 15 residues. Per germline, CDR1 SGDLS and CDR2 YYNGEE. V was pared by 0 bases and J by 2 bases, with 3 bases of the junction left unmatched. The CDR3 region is CASSVGTGAPYEQYF. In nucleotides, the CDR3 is TGTGCCAGCAGCGTAGGGACAGGGGCGCCCTACGAGCAGTACTTC.

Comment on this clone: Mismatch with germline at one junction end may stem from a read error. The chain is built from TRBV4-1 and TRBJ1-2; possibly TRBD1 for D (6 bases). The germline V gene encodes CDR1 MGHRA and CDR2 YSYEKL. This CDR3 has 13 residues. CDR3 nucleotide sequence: TGCGCCAGCAGCCAGGGTCAGGGGTGGGGGCCTCTTTTC. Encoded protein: CASSQGQGWGPLF.

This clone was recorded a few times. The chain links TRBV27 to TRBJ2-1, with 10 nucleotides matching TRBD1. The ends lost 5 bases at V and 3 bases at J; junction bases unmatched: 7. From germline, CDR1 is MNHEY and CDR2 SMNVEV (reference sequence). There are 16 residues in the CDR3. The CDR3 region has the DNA TGTGCCAGCAGTCCCTCCGGGACAGGGGACTACAATGAGCAGTTCTTC. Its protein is CASSPSGTGDYNEQFF.

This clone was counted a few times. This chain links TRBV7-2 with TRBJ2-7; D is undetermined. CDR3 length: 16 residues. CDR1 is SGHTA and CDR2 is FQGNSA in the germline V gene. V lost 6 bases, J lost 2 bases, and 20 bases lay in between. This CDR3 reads CASRLTPLGAPYEQYF. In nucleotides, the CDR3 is TGTGCCAGCAGACTCACACCTCTCGGAGCCCCCTACGAGCAGTACTTC.

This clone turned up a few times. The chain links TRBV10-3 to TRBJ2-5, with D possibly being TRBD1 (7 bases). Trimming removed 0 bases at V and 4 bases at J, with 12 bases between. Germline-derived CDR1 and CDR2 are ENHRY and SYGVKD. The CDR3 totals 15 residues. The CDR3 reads CAISESEGAGETQYF. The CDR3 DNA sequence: TGTGCCATCAGTGAGTCGGAGGGGGCTGGAGAGACCCAGTACTTC.